This T cell receptor (beta chain) was recovered during a study of T cell clones after liver transplantation. Study details: Graft-donor-reactive sequences were compared with third-party-reactive TCRbeta sequences from pre-transplant mixed lymphocyte reactions. Standard immunosuppression, with no induction, continued until 12-24 months after transplant.

The CDR3 runs 16 residues. Looked up from germline, CDR1 is SGHTA and CDR2 is FQGNSA. The ends lost 5 bases at V and 4 bases at J; junction bases unmatched: 7. Sequencing was performed with immunoSEQ multiplex PCR; in TCRdb, only in-frame clones are kept and a portion is missing. Among about 75,000 clones, 84% were seen once, and the ten largest hold 2.1%. The chain combines TRBV7-2 with TRBJ2-3, with 12 positions matching TRBD2. This sequence originates from a human patient who received a liver transplant. Part of the T cells may come from the graft donor. The material sequenced was CD4+ T cells from blood, taken roughly 50 months after liver transplant. The DNA of the CDR3 is TGTGCCAGCAGCGTCCCTAGCGGGGGGGCGGCAGATACGCAGTATTTT. It codes for CASSVPSGGAADTQYF. The full variable domain, in which reference TRBV7-2 and TRBJ2-3 provide the parts outside the CDR3, is GAGVSQSPSNKVTEKGKDVELRCDPISGHTALYWYRQSLGQGLEFLIYFQGNSAPDKSGLPSDRFSAERTGGSVSTLTIQRTQQEDSAVYLCASSVPSGGAADTQYFGPGTRLTVL.